This T cell receptor beta chain was captured in a study of cytomegalovirus exposure and HLA in healthy donors. Notes on this clone: Germline is not matched at one junction end, which may reflect a read error.

Germline CDR1 is SSHAT and CDR2 is FNYEAQ (reference sequence). The CDR3 covers 14 residues. It was with 60 Vbeta and 13 Jbeta primers that the PCR ran. TCRdb's table, derived via immunoSEQ multiplex PCR, lists solely in-frame clones and lacks some. The table has 86,000 or so clones, about 85% seen once. This TCR was sampled from a woman aged 35 to 49 in good health and CMV-seropositive. The specimen sequenced was PBMCs. The chain uses TRBV7-7 and TRBJ2-3; 12 nucleotides match TRBD2. CDR3: CASSATSGSSTQYF. The DNA of the CDR3 is TGTGCTAGCAGCGCGACTAGCGGGAGTAGTACGCAGTATTTT. The variable domain in full, with the rest retrieved from reference TRBV7-7 and TRBJ2-3, is GAGVSQSPRYKVTKRGQDVTLRCDPISSHATLYWYQQALGQGPEFLTYFNYEAQPDKSGLPSDRFSAERPEGSISTLTIQRTEQRDSAMYRCASSATSGSSTQYFGPGTRLTVL.